This passage covers 25 T cell receptor beta chains from one sample sequenced in a study of T cell changes during pregnancy in multiple sclerosis. The repertoire was sequenced with immunoSEQ multiplex PCR; TCRdb's copy has only in-frame clones and lacks some. The data hold 50,000 or so clones, with 85% to 95% observed a single time. This material consisted of CD4+ T cells from peripheral blood mononuclear cells, taken in the second trimester of pregnancy. Every receptor here comes from a female donor with multiple sclerosis, enrolled in a pregnancy study.

In DNA, the CDR3 is TGTGCCAGCTCACCACTCGGAAGGGACAGGGACTACGAGCAGTACTTC. Protein: CASSPLGRDRDYEQYF. V is TRBV18 and J is TRBJ2-7; 9 bases align to TRBD1. The CDR3 consists of 16 residues. Germline assignment: CDR1 KGHSH and CDR2 LQKENI. The trim removed 1 base at V and 3 bases at J, leaving 7 bases unmatched.

This chain uses TRBV11-2 with TRBJ2-3, with D maybe TRBD2 (6 bases). This CDR3 is built from 13 residues. V gave up 7 bases and J gave up 5 bases, with 13 bases separating them. Germline V gene sequence: CDR1 SGHAT, CDR2 FQNNGV. The chain's CDR3 is CASNTLALDTQYF. CDR3 sequence (DNA): TGTGCCAGCAACACTCTAGCGTTAGATACGCAGTATTTT.

The rearrangement uses TRBV18 and TRBJ1-1, with 8 bases identical to TRBD1. The CDR3 has 15 residues. Germline values: CDR1 KGHSH, CDR2 LQKENI. V was pared by 3 bases and J by 4 bases, with 7 bases of the junction left unmatched. CDR3 nucleotides: TGTGCCAGCTCACCGATCGACAGGGGCAGCACTGAAGCTTTCTTT. This translates into CASSPIDRGSTEAFF.

The chain combines TRBV7-3 with TRBJ2-1; weak D call: TRBD1 (6 bases). CDR1 SGHTA and CDR2 FQGTGA come from the germline V gene. The CDR3 consists of 14 residues. Trimming shortened V by 6 bases and J by 8 bases, and 17 bases separated the two germline ends. CDR3 amino acids: CASRPTGSGDEQFF. The DNA of the CDR3 is TGTGCCAGCAGACCTACAGGGTCTGGCGATGAGCAGTTCTTC.

The chain employs TRBV11-1 and TRBJ1-2; no definite D call. Germline CDR1 reads SGHAT; CDR2 reads FQDESV (reference sequence). This CDR3 contains 12 residues. V lost 3 bases, J lost 8 bases, and 10 bases lay in between. The CDR3 is CASSFPPGGYTF. The CDR3 coding sequence is TGTGCCAGCAGCTTCCCTCCGGGGGGCTACACCTTC.

The chain combines TRBV5-6 with TRBJ1-4; a possible D gene is TRBD1 (6 bases). The length of the CDR3 is 16 residues. CDR1 and CDR2 (germline): SGHDT, YYEEEE. V was shortened by 3 bases and J by 7 bases, with 19 bases between the two germline ends. The CDR3 loop reads CASSWGDRNRGEKLFF. CDR3 DNA: TGTGCCAGCAGCTGGGGCGACAGGAATAGGGGTGAAAAACTGTTTTTT.

This chain uses TRBV2 with TRBJ2-3; a weak D match, TRBD2 (5 bases). The CDR3 has 13 amino acids. Germline CDR1 SNHLY, CDR2 FYNNEI. Trimming removed 1 base from V and 7 bases from J, with 9 bases in between. The CDR3 coding sequence is TGTGCCAGCAGTGAAGGGGAGCAGTATACGCAGTATTTT. Its translation is CASSEGEQYTQYF.

V is TRBV6-6 and J is TRBJ1-1; 11 bases agree with TRBD1. This CDR3 spans 15 amino acids. In germline, CDR1 is MNHNY, CDR2 SVGAGI (reference sequence). With V trimmed by 5 bases and J by 4 bases, 6 bases remained unmatched. CDR3 coding DNA: TGTGCCAGCAGTCCGAGAGGGACAGGGGGCACTGAAGCTTTCTTT. Protein product: CASSPRGTGGTEAFF.

V is TRBV11-1 and J is TRBJ2-5; 8 nucleotides match TRBD2. V was pared by 5 bases and J by 4 bases, with 12 bases of the junction left unmatched. CDR1 SGHAT and CDR2 FQDESV come from the germline V gene (reference sequence). The CDR3 has 16 residues. The CDR3 region has the DNA TGTGCCAGCAGCCCCGGTTTTATAGCGGGGATAGAGACCCAGTACTTC. This translates into CASSPGFIAGIETQYF.

The chain uses TRBV19 and TRBJ2-5; 9 bases fit TRBD2. Per germline, CDR1 LNHDA and CDR2 SQIVND (reference sequence). This CDR3 spans 14 amino acids. After removal of 6 bases from V and 4 bases from J, the junction contained 6 bases not matched to a gene. The CDR3: CASSSSSGGETQYF. The CDR3 DNA sequence: TGTGCCAGTAGCTCCAGTAGCGGGGGAGAGACCCAGTACTTC.

The chain carries TRBV7-3 and TRBJ2-6; 7 bases are a match to TRBD1. V dropped 4 bases and J dropped 1; count of bases not matched to a gene: 7. Germline-derived CDR1 and CDR2 are SGHTA and FQGTGA. The CDR3 contains 17 residues. CDR3 residues: CASSSQGSRSGANVLTF. The CDR3 nucleotides read TGTGCCAGCAGCTCACAGGGGTCGAGGTCTGGGGCCAACGTCCTGACTTTC.

The gene calls are TRBV6-6 and TRBJ1-2; D perhaps matches TRBD1 (5 bases). V was cut by 5 bases and J by 3 bases, with 10 bases left in between. Germline loops: CDR1 MNHNY, CDR2 SVGAGI (reference sequence). The length of the CDR3 is 13 residues. In DNA form, the CDR3 reads TGTGCCAGCAGTCCCGGGACTGACTATGGCTACACCTTC. This encodes CASSPGTDYGYTF.

The CDR3 DNA follows: TGTGCCAGCAGCCTAGGGGCTCGAGAGCAGTACTTC. It translates to CASSLGAREQYF. V is TRBV7-8 and J is TRBJ2-7, with a weak D call TRBD1 (5 bases). Germline-derived CDR1 and CDR2 are SGHVS and FQNEAQ. The CDR3 is made up of 12 amino acids. Deletions cut 5 bases from V and 7 bases from J, with 12 bases between. The variable domain in full, with the rest retrieved from reference TRBV7-8 and TRBJ2-7, is GAGVSQSPRYKVAKRGQDVALRCDPISGHVSLFWYQQALGQGPEFLTYFQNEAQLDKSGLPSDRFFAERPEGSVSTLKIQRTQQEDSAVYLCASSLGAREQYFGPGTRLTVT.

The chain combines TRBV25-1 with TRBJ1-2; no clear D gene. CDR1 and CDR2 (germline): MGHDK, SYGVNS. V was shortened by 2 bases and J by 8 bases, with 9 bases between the two germline ends. The CDR3 covers 12 residues. CDR3 region: CASSELGDGYTF. The DNA for the CDR3 is TGTGCCAGCAGTGAACTAGGCGACGGCTACACCTTC.

This clone was picked up one time. The chain carries TRBV5-6 and TRBJ2-1; the match to TRBD2 covers 7 bases. CDR1 is SGHDT and CDR2 is YYEEEE in the germline V gene. Germline trimming cut 0 bases from V and 9 bases from J; bases unmatched to any gene: 12. CDR3 size: 16 residues. CDR3 sequence: CASSLVSAGASGEQFF. The CDR3 DNA sequence: TGTGCCAGCAGCTTGGTTTCGGCGGGAGCTTCGGGTGAGCAGTTCTTC.

CDR3 sequence reads: CASRGAETGNSPLHF. CDR3 in DNA: TGTGCCAGCAGGGGTGCGGAGACGGGGAATTCACCCCTCCACTTT. The chain uses TRBV6-1 and TRBJ1-6; D gene uncertain. Trimming stripped 6 bases from V and 7 bases from J, with 16 bases between. This CDR3 spans 15 amino acids. The germline gives CDR1 MNHNS, CDR2 SASEGT.

In this sample, this clone turned up once. The gene calls are TRBV10-1 and TRBJ2-2, with a tentative D call TRBD2 (5 bases). CDR3 length: 13 residues. Trimming removed 8 bases at V and 9 bases at J, with 16 bases between. Germline V gene data show CDR1 as WNHNN and CDR2 as SYGVQD (reference sequence). The CDR3 region has the DNA TGCGCCAGCCGAGGACTCCCCGGGAGGGAGCTGTTTTTT. It translates to CASRGLPGRELFF.

V usage is TRBV6-4 and J usage is TRBJ2-1; tentative D call: TRBD1 (5 bases). V was pared by 1 base and J by 10 bases, with 11 bases between. The V gene's germline CDR1 is MRHNA and CDR2 SNTAGT. The CDR3 has 13 amino acids. The DNA for the CDR3 is TGTGCCAGCAGTGACTACCTAACAGGCGAGCAGTTCTTC. This translates into CASSDYLTGEQFF.

V is TRBV5-4 and J is TRBJ1-4; D is perhaps TRBD1 (5 bases). V was shortened by 0 bases and J by 2 bases, with 5 bases between the two germline ends. Germline CDR1 is SGHNT and CDR2 is YYREEE (reference sequence). The CDR3 runs 14 residues. Here the CDR3 reads CASSLGQTNEKLFF. The CDR3 region has the DNA TGTGCCAGCAGCTTGGGACAGACTAATGAAAAACTGTTTTTT.

The table lists this clone with a count of one. The chain recombines TRBV10-1 with TRBJ2-5; D not resolved. The germline CDR1 and CDR2 sequences are WNHNN and SYGVQD (reference sequence). V gave up 0 bases and J gave up 5 bases, with 7 bases separating them. The CDR3 runs to 13 residues. The CDR3 DNA sequence: TGCGCCAGCAGTGAGTCGGGCAGGGAGACCCAGTACTTC. Protein product: CASSESGRETQYF.

The chain employs TRBV7-3 and TRBJ2-1, with D perhaps matching TRBD2 (6 bases). CDR1 and CDR2 from the germline V gene are SGHTA and FQGTGA. The CDR3 length is 16 residues. V dropped 5 bases and J dropped 4 bases, with 18 bases sitting between them. CDR3 loop: CASSPIGGEKYNEQFF. The CDR3 DNA follows: TGTGCCAGCAGCCCGATAGGCGGGGAGAAGTACAATGAGCAGTTCTTC.

The chain is built from TRBV5-4 and TRBJ2-5; 7 bases map to TRBD1. The V gene end was trimmed by 4 bases and the J gene end by 2 bases; junction bases not matched to a gene: 5. This CDR3 is 14 amino acids long. Germline loops: CDR1 SGHNT, CDR2 YYREEE (reference sequence). The CDR3 coding sequence is TGTGCCAGCAGCCGACCGGACAGGCAAGAGACCCAGTACTTC. This codes for CASSRPDRQETQYF.

The CDR3 coding sequence is TGTGCCAGCAGCAAAGGGGGGACTAGCGGGGCGAATACGCAGTATTTT. Encoded protein: CASSKGGTSGANTQYF. The chain combines TRBV21-1 with TRBJ2-3; TRBD2 was called by the table and not checked on the DNA. TRBV21-1 is an annotated pseudogene. The CDR3 totals 16 residues.

The gene calls are TRBV11-2 and TRBJ1-1; a possible D gene is TRBD1 (6 bases). Trimming cost V 1 base and J 10 bases, with 16 bases left between them. Germline-derived CDR1 and CDR2 are SGHAT and FQNNGV. The CDR3 contains 14 residues. Here the CDR3 DNA reads TGTGCCAGCAGCTTAGCATGGCAGGGGCGTCCAGCTTTCTTT. It yields the protein CASSLAWQGRPAFF.

The chain employs TRBV6-5 and TRBJ2-1, with no clear D. V dropped 0 bases and J dropped 5 bases, with 14 bases sitting between them. In germline, CDR1 is MNHEY, CDR2 SVGAGI. This CDR3 contains 16 residues. In DNA, the CDR3 is TGTGCCAGCAGTTACTCTTTGGCCGCTCCCGACAATGAGCAGTTCTTC. Translating gives CASSYSLAAPDNEQFF.